This is a list of T cell receptor beta chains from one sample in a study of regulatory T cells in long-lasting Graves disease. A single record per CDR3 protein comes from TCRdb applying MiXCR to the multiplex PCR reads. The sample lists roughly 500,000 distinct CDR3 sequences; around 15% were seen once. These data are also associated with another study on T cells in Graves' hyperthyroidism and ophthalmopathy.

The source was peripheral blood mononuclear cells (PBMCs), collected at new diagnosis, from a patient treated with antithyroid drugs. The receptor source for this set is a woman in her 50s with Graves disease. Each CDR3 is given with its conserved first and last residue. A D gene is named only where the DNA matches it firmly. Expanded clones get a size class; other rows say once, few or many, or leave the size out.

j_gene: TRBJ2-5; v_gene: TRBV11-2; abundance: many; d_gene: -; CDR3aa: CASSSQDRSETQYF; CDR3nt: TGTGCCAGCAGCTCCCAGGACAGAAGCGAGACCCAGTACTTC
j_gene: TRBJ1-4; v_gene: TRBV5-1; abundance: -; d_gene: TRBD1; CDR3aa: CASRAGTGSEKLFF; CDR3nt: TGCGCCAGCAGGGCCGGGACAGGGAGCGAAAAACTGTTTTTT
j_gene: TRBJ1-5; v_gene: TRBV27; abundance: few; d_gene: TRBD1; CDR3aa: CASSFGTGNSNQPQHF; CDR3nt: TGTGCCAGCAGTTTTGGGACAGGGAATAGCAATCAGCCCCAGCATTTT
j_gene: TRBJ2-3; v_gene: TRBV30; abundance: -; d_gene: -; CDR3aa: CAWSVLTDTQYF; CDR3nt: TGTGCCTGGAGTGTCCTGACAGATACGCAGTATTTT
j_gene: TRBJ2-3; v_gene: TRBV5-4; abundance: -; d_gene: -; CDR3aa: CASSLDQGLTDTQYF; CDR3nt: TGTGCCAGCAGCTTGGATCAGGGATTGACTGATACGCAGTATTTT
j_gene: TRBJ2-1; v_gene: TRBV3-1; abundance: many; d_gene: TRBD2; CDR3aa: CASSQDGREADWGNEQFF; CDR3nt: TGTGCCAGCAGCCAAGACGGTCGGGAGGCGGATTGGGGGAATGAGCAGTTCTTC
j_gene: TRBJ2-3; v_gene: TRBV19; abundance: -; d_gene: -; CDR3aa: CASTPQGFRTDTQYF; CDR3nt: TGTGCCAGTACCCCCCAGGGTTTTCGGACAGATACGCAGTATTTT
j_gene: TRBJ2-6; v_gene: TRBV5-1; abundance: -; d_gene: -; CDR3aa: CASSFSDDAANVLTF; CDR3nt: TGCGCCAGCAGCTTTTCAGACGACGCGGCCAACGTCCTGACTTTC
j_gene: TRBJ2-7; v_gene: TRBV19; abundance: -; d_gene: TRBD1; CDR3aa: CASSMGQGGLDEQYF; CDR3nt: TGTGCCAGTAGTATGGGACAGGGAGGACTCGACGAGCAGTACTTC
j_gene: TRBJ1-2; v_gene: TRBV10-3; abundance: few; d_gene: -; CDR3aa: CAIRNEEGHPPYGYTF; CDR3nt: TGTGCCATCAGGAACGAGGAGGGACATCCTCCCTATGGCTACACCTTC
j_gene: TRBJ2-2; v_gene: TRBV10-1; abundance: few; d_gene: -; CDR3aa: CASSRGAKNTGELFF; CDR3nt: TGCGCCAGCAGTCGGGGGGCGAAGAACACCGGGGAGCTGTTTTTT
j_gene: TRBJ2-1; v_gene: TRBV5-1; abundance: many; d_gene: TRBD2; CDR3aa: CASSLSLAGGGNEQFF; CDR3nt: TGCGCCAGCAGCTTGAGCCTAGCGGGAGGGGGCAATGAGCAGTTCTTC
j_gene: TRBJ2-1; v_gene: TRBV28; abundance: few; d_gene: -; CDR3aa: CASSSLAGTPNEQFF; CDR3nt: TGTGCCAGCAGTTCCCTCGCCGGGACGCCGAATGAGCAGTTCTTC
j_gene: TRBJ2-3; v_gene: TRBV18; abundance: many; d_gene: -; CDR3aa: CASSPLGNTDTQYF; CDR3nt: TGTGCCAGCTCACCACTGGGAAACACAGATACGCAGTATTTT
j_gene: TRBJ2-5; v_gene: TRBV28; abundance: many; d_gene: TRBD1; CDR3aa: CASRSDRVVQETQYF; CDR3nt: TGTGCCAGCAGATCTGACAGGGTTGTTCAAGAGACCCAGTACTTC
j_gene: TRBJ2-3; v_gene: TRBV11-2; abundance: many; d_gene: TRBD2; CDR3aa: CASRPPGLATDTQYF; CDR3nt: TGTGCCAGCCGACCCCCGGGACTAGCGACAGATACGCAGTATTTT
j_gene: TRBJ2-3; v_gene: TRBV9; abundance: few; d_gene: TRBD2; CDR3aa: CASSVAQTSGRAEDTQYF; CDR3nt: TGTGCCAGCAGCGTAGCTCAGACTAGCGGGAGGGCCGAAGATACGCAGTATTTT